This T cell receptor (beta chain) was obtained from a study of cytomegalovirus exposure and HLA in healthy donors. Study conclusions and caveats: One later analysis reportedly identified an Asian-associated ancestry cluster that showed fewer N-insertions than the approximately 700-donor mean.

In the PCR, 60 Vbeta and 13 Jbeta primers were used. The protocol was immunoSEQ multiplex PCR, while the TCRdb copy is restricted to in-frame clones and leaves out a portion. The sample consists of 40,000 or so clones, 68% of them appearing once. The CDR3 length is 14 residues. Trimming took 3 bases from V and 5 from J, leaving 11 bases between them. The germline V gene encodes CDR1 LNHDA and CDR2 SQIVND (reference sequence). Concerning this clone: Its cognate antigen is unknown.

The sequenced sample was PBMCs. This chain links TRBV19 with TRBJ2-1; D might be TRBD2 (5 bases). This clonotype originated in a man aged 35 to 55 in good health and CMV-seronegative. CDR3 protein: CASSIQRRDNEQFF. In nucleotides, the CDR3 is TGTGCCAGTAGTATCCAGCGGCGGGACAATGAGCAGTTCTTC. The full variable domain, its missing parts supplied by reference TRBV19 and TRBJ2-1, is DGGITQSPKYLFRKEGQNVTLSCEQNLNHDAMYWYRQDPGQGLRLIYYSQIVNDFQKGDIAEGYSVSREKKESFPLTVTSAQKNPTAFYLCASSIQRRDNEQFFGPGTRLTVL.